This TCR beta chain was sequenced during a study of PD-1 blockade in classical Hodgkin lymphoma. Study-level findings and limits: Significantly greater TCR diversity emerged by C4D1 in CD4+ cells but not CD8+ cells. Repertoires differed for reasons still undefined, possibly disease activity or prior therapy. Baseline TCR diversity was reportedly lower in newly diagnosed patients than in healthy donors. It was reported as lower still in relapsed/refractory patients.

Time point meaning: cycle 4 day 1 (C4D1), after 6 weeks of nivolumab. Brentuximab vedotin exposure varied, and every patient relapsed after autologous stem cell transplantation. This clone was seen only a few times. Its specificity is not known. CDR1 ENHRY and CDR2 SYGVKD come from the germline V gene. The CDR3 is 13 residues long. V lost 10 bases and J lost 1; bases outside the gene matches: 4. Using immunoSEQ multiplex PCR, the repertoire was profiled, and TCRdb retains in-frame clones only, with some absent. Counted here are about 28,000 clones, 80% occurring once; the ten biggest clones make up about a sixth.

This sequence originates from a human donor with classical Hodgkin lymphoma. V and J are TRBV10-3 and TRBJ1-3; 7 nucleotides agree with TRBD1. Sequencing was performed on peripheral blood mononuclear cells (PBMCs), taken before the fourth cycle of nivolumab. The CDR3 region has the DNA TGTGCCACCATACAGGGGTCTGGAAACACCATATATTTT. This gives the protein CATIQGSGNTIYF.